This T cell receptor beta chain was recorded in a study of shared clonotypes between healthy human individuals. Profiled with immunoSEQ multiplex PCR; TCRdb holds only in-frame clones, not every one. The sample includes millions of clones, approximately 95% of them seen just once. Looked up from germline, CDR1 is MNHEY and CDR2 is SMNVEV (reference sequence). This CDR3 region has 14 residues. The V end lost 6 bases, the J end lost 12 bases, and 23 bases lay between the germline ends. The sequenced material came from naive CD4+ T cells sorted from blood. The sample's subset: CD45RA+ positively selected. J is TRBJ1-1 and V is TRBV27; D possibly corresponds to TRBD1 (6 bases). This clonotype was obtained from a man between 18 and 35 years old in good health. CDR3 nucleotides: TGTGCCAGCAGCTTCTCCCCAGGACAGACTCCGACTTTCTTT. It codes for CASSFSPGQTPTFF.